This T cell receptor beta chain was captured in a study of T cells in localized non-small cell lung cancer. The study's findings and limits: Clonality peaked in uninvolved adjacent lung rather than tumor.

This table comes from immunoSEQ multiplex PCR, and its TCRdb copy is limited to in-frame clones, with some not included. In the table there are about 52,000 clones, roughly 80% of which are singletons. To note about this clone: Its antigen is still unknown.

Trimming removed 7 bases at V and 1 base at J, with 7 bases between. Germline V lookup: CDR1 MNHNS, CDR2 SASEGT. The CDR3 spans 12 residues. The rearrangement uses TRBV6-1 and TRBJ1-1; D call uncertain. The clonotype was recovered from a woman aged 35 to 70 with stage II lung adenocarcinoma. Here the sequenced sample was PBMCs, taken before any cancer treatment. CDR3 sequence reads: CASMRWNTEAFF. The DNA of the CDR3 is TGTGCCAGCATGAGGTGGAACACTGAAGCTTTCTTT.